These 5 T cell receptor beta chains came from one sample sequenced in a study of radiation and T cells in renal cell carcinoma. Time point here: blood 2 weeks post-SBRT. Treatment given: 15 Gy SBRT to primary tumor, nephrectomy 4 weeks later. Sequencing was performed with immunoSEQ multiplex PCR; in TCRdb, only in-frame clones are kept and a portion is missing. Among tens of thousands of clones, roughly 80% were seen once, and the ten largest hold around 29%. Sample: blood, taken from a patient whose treatment included radiotherapy and nephrectomy. These receptors were taken from a woman aged 65 to 85 with renal cell carcinoma.

The rearrangement uses TRBV19 and TRBJ2-5; possibly TRBD1 for D (5 bases). V was clipped by 5 bases and J by 4 bases, with 14 bases between them. The germline V gene has CDR1 LNHDA and CDR2 SQIVND (reference sequence). This CDR3 is built from 14 residues. The CDR3 region is CASSVQGKRETQYF. The CDR3 DNA reads TGTGCCAGTAGTGTGCAGGGTAAGCGAGAGACCCAGTACTTC.

The chain uses TRBV5-1 and TRBJ1-3; TRBD1 matches at 8 bases. CDR3 length: 15 amino acids. Germline loops: CDR1 SGHRS, CDR2 YFSETQ. The V and J ends lost 0 bases and 4 bases, in that order; junction bases with no gene match: 3. The CDR3 protein is CASSLGTGLGNTIYF. CDR3 DNA sequence: TGCGCCAGCAGCTTGGGGACAGGGCTAGGAAACACCATATATTTT. Drawing the rest from reference TRBV5-1 and TRBJ1-3, the complete variable domain is KAGVTQTPRYLIKTRGQQVTLSCSPISGHRSVSWYQQTPGQGLQFLFEYFSETQRNKGNFPGRFSGRQFSNSRSEMNVSTLELGDSALYLCASSLGTGLGNTIYFGEGSWLTVV.

The V and J genes are TRBV6-6 and TRBJ1-2; 8 positions agree with TRBD1. Germline assignment: CDR1 MNHNY and CDR2 SVGAGI (reference sequence). Trimming took 6 bases from V and 4 from J; bases not matched to a gene: 7. CDR3 length: 14 residues. The CDR3 here is CASSDRDRGYGYTF. The CDR3 nucleotides are TGTGCCAGCAGCGATCGCGACAGGGGCTATGGCTACACCTTC.

V usage is TRBV11-2 and J usage is TRBJ2-7; 9 bases map to TRBD1. Germline lookup yields CDR1 SGHAT and CDR2 FQNNGV. The CDR3 contains 16 residues. With V trimmed by 1 base and J by 0 bases, 4 bases remained unmatched. The CDR3 DNA reads as TGTGCCAGCAGCTTAGGACAGGGGGACAGCTCCTACGAGCAGTACTTC. Translating gives CASSLGQGDSSYEQYF.

The chain is built from TRBV19 and TRBJ1-2, with D maybe TRBD1 (6 bases). The CDR3 length is 13 residues. Trimming shortened V by 3 bases and J by 7 bases, and 12 bases separated the two germline ends. Germline loops: CDR1 LNHDA, CDR2 SQIVND (reference sequence). The CDR3 DNA is TGTGCCAGTAGTATTGAAGCCAGGGGTGGCTACACCTTC. This sequence encodes CASSIEARGGYTF.